This entry describes one T cell receptor beta chain. These data originate in a study of blood T cell repertoires in COVID-19. Overall study context: T cells, B-cell-depleted T cells, or PBMCs provided the cDNA or gDNA that served as material.

Original methodology: It was from reference gene primer amplification that nucleated cell counts were estimated. Data came from immunoSEQ multiplex PCR; TCRdb stores just in-frame clones and leaves some out. Clone size and V and J calls were adopted from that table, with D and trimming inferred from the DNA. Of 100,000 to 150,000 clones listed, approximately 68% are singletons. Material: peripheral blood. The receptor's source is a woman in her 70s with acute or convalescent COVID-19.

CDR3 sequence (DNA): TGTGCCAGCAGCGGCAGACAGGGACTAGCGGGCACAGATACGCAGTATTTT. Translation gives CASSGRQGLAGTDTQYF. The rearrangement uses TRBV9 and TRBJ2-3; 11 nucleotides match TRBD2. V was pared by 3 bases and J by 1 base, with 7 bases of the junction left unmatched. The CDR3 runs 17 residues. Per the germline V gene, CDR1 is SGDLS and CDR2 is YYNGEE.